The entry below describes one T cell receptor (beta chain). V was clipped by 7 bases and J by 0 bases, with 9 bases between them. CDR1 SNHLY and CDR2 FYNNEI come from the germline V gene. This CDR3 has 13 amino acids. Some clones are missing from TCRdb's copy, which holds only in-frame ones; the method was immunoSEQ multiplex PCR. Of around 110,000 clones in the sample, around 78% were seen once. The data were obtained in a study of blood T cell repertoires in COVID-19. In the study overall: Samples taken during acute and convalescent COVID-19 were collected in the United States, Italy and Spain.

Input material: peripheral blood. The TCR sequence derives from a man aged 30 to 45 with acute or convalescent COVID-19. The rearrangement links TRBV2 to TRBJ2-5, with a tentative D call TRBD2 (5 bases). The CDR3 DNA reads as TGTGCCAGCACGGGCGGGTACCAAGAGACCCAGTACTTC. Amino acids: CASTGGYQETQYF.